The following is a TCR beta chain sequence with its context. Its antigen remains unidentified. Sequencing of DNA taken from cultured CD4+ T cells relied on the Oncomine TCR Beta short-read assay. In this case, cultured CD4+ T cells provided the extracted genomic DNA. TCRdb reanalysed the PCR reads using MiXCR and keeps one entry per CDR3 protein. The sample has approximately 5,800 distinct CDR3 sequences; less than 75% are singletons. These data come from a study of vaccination and CD4 T cells after COVID-19. Study details: A vaccine, either BNT162b2 or mRNA-1273, was given to participants in two doses. Control cultures were supplied with a CEFX pool, an HIV-1 Nef pool, or no peptide at all.

Treatment noted: roughly 11-day PBMC culture with coronavirus spike peptide pools or control peptides (ViraFEST assay). Fewer than 2.5 million PBMCs went into each well for culture with 8.5 to 10 IU/ml IL-2 and about 10 ug/ml peptide pools. Between the trimmed V and J ends, which lost 1 base and 4 bases, there was a span of 10 bases. This CDR3 is built from 14 residues. Germline V gene data show CDR1 as LNHNV and CDR2 as YYDKDF (reference sequence). The receptor was isolated from a human donor who had recovered from COVID-19. Sequenced input: CD4+ T cells from blood, cultured in vitro. The chain joins TRBV15 to TRBJ2-5; D remains ambiguous. CDR3 coding DNA: TGTGCCACCAGCAGAGGTGGCTCGGCAGAGACCCAGTACTTC. Residues: CATSRGGSAETQYF.